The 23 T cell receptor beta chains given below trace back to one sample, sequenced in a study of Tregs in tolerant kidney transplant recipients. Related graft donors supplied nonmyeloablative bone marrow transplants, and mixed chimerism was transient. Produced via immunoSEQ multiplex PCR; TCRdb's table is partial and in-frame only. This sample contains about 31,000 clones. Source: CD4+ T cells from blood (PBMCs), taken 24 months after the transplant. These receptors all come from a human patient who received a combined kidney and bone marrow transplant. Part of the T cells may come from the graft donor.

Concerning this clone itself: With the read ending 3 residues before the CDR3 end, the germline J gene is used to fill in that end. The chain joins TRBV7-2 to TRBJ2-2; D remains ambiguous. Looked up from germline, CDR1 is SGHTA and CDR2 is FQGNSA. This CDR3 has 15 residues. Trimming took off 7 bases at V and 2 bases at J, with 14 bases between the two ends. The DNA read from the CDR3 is TGTGCCAGCACCCTGACCAGGAAAAACACCGGGGAG. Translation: CASTLTRKNTGE. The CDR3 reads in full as CASTLTRKNTGELFF. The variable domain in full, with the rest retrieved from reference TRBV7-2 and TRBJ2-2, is GAGVSQSPSNKVTEKGKDVELRCDPISGHTALYWYRQSLGQGLEFLIYFQGNSAPDKSGLPSDRFSAERTGGSVSTLTIQRTQQEDSAVYLCASTLTRKNTGELFFGEGSRLTVL.

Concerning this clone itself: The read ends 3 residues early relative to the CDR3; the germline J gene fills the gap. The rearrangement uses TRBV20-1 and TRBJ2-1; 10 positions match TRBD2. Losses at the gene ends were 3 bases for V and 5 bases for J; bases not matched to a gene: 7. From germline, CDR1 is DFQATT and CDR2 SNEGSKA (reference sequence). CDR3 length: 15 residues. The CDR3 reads CSARSSGRANNEQFF. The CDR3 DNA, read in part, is TGCAGTGCTAGGTCCAGCGGGAGGGCGAACAATGAG.

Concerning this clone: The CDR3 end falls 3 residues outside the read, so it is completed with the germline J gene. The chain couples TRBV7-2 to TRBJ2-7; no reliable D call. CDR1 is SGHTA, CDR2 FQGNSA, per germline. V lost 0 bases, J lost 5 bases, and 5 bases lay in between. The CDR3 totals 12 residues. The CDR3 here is CASSLASDEQYF. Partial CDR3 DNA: TGTGCCAGCAGCTTAGCTTCGGACGAG.

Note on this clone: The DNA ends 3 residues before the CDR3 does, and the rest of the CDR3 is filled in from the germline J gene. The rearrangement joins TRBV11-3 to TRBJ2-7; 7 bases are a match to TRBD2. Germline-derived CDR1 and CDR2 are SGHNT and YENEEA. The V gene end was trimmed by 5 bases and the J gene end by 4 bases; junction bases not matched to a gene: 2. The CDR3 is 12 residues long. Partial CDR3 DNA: TGTGCCAGCAGCGGGAGGGGTTACGAG. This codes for CASSGRGYE. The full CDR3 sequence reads CASSGRGYEQYF. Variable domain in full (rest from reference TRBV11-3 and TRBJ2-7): EAGVVQSPRYKIIEKKQPVAFWCNPISGHNTLYWYLQNLGQGPELLIRYENEEAVDDSQLPKDRFSAERLKGVDSTLKIQPAELGDSAVYLCASSGRGYEQYFGPGTRLTVT.

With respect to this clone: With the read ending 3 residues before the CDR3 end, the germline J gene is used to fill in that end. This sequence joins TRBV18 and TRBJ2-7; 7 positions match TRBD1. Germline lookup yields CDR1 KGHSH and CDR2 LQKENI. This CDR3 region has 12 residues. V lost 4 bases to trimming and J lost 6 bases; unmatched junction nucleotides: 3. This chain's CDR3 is CASSQTGSEQYF. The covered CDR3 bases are TGTGCCAGCTCACAGACAGGGTCCGAG. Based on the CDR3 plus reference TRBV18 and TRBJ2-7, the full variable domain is NAGVMQNPRHLVRRRGQEARLRCSPMKGHSHVYWYRQLPEEGLKFMVYLQKENIIDESGMPKERFSAEFPKEGPSILRIQQVVRGDSAAYFCASSQTGSEQYFGPGTRLTVT.

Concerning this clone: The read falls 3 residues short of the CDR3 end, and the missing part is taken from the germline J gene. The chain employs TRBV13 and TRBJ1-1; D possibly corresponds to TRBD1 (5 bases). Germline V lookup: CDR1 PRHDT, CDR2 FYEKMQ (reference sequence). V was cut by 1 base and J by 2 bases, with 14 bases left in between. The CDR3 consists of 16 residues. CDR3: CASSLALMTANTEAFF. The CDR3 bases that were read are TGTGCCAGCAGCTTAGCGCTAATGACAGCAAACACTGAA. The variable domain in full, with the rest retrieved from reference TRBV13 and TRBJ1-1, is AAGVIQSPRHLIKEKRETATLKCYPIPRHDTVYWYQQGPGQDPQFLISFYEKMQSDKGSIPDRFSAQQFSDYHSELNMSSLELGDSALYFCASSLALMTANTEAFFGQGTRLTVV.

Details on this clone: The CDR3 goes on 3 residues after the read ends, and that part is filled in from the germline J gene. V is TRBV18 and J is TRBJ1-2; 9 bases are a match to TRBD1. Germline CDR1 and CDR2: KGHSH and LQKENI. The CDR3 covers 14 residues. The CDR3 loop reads CASSQPGQGHGYTF. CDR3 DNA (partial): TGTGCCAGCTCACAGCCGGGACAGGGTCACGGC.

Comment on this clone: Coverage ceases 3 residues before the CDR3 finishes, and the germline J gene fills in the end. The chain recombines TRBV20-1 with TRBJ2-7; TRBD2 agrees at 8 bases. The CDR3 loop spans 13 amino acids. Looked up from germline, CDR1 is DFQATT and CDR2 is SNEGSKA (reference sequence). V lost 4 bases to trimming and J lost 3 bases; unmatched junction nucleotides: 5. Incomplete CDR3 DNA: TGCAGTGCTAAAACCGGGACTAGCTACGAG. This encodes CSAKTGTSYE. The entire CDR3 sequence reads CSAKTGTSYEQYF.

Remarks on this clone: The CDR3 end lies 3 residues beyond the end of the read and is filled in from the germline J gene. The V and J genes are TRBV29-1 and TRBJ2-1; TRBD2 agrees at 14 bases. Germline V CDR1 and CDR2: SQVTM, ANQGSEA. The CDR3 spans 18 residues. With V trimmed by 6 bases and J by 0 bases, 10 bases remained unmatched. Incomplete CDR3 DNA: TGCAGCGTACCCGGACTAGCGGGAGGAGATAGCTCCTACAATGAG. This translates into CSVPGLAGGDSSYNE. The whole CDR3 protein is CSVPGLAGGDSSYNEQFF.

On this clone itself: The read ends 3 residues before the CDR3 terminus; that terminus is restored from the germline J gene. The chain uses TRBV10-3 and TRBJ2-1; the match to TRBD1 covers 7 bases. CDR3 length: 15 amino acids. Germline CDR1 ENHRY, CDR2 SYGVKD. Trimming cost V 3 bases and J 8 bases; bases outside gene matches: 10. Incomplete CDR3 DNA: TGTGCCATCAGTGATTCTGAGACAGGGTCTCATGAG. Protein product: CAISDSETGSHE. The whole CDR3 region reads CAISDSETGSHEQFF.

The CDR3 DNA, read in part, is TGTGCCAGCACGCCCGTAGCGGGAAAGGGCTACAATGAG. Translated, it gives CASTPVAGKGYNE. The full CDR3 reads CASTPVAGKGYNEQFF. This chain links TRBV6-2 or TRBV6-3 with TRBJ2-1, with 8 bases matching TRBD2. The read stops 3 residues short of the end of the CDR3; the missing end is completed from the germline J gene. Germline CDR1 MNHEY, CDR2 SVGEGT. With 7 bases clipped from V and 3 bases from J, the junction kept 11 bases outside the gene matches. This CDR3 is 16 amino acids long.

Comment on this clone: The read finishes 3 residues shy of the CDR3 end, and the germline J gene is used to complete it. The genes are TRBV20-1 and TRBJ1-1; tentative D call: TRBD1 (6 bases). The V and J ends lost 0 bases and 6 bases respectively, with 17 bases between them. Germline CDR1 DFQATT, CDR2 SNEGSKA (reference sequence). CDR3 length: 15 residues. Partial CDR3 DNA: TGCAGTGCTAGAGAGAGAAGGCAGGGGAAGCCTGAA. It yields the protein CSARERRQGKPE. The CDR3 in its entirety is CSARERRQGKPEAFF.

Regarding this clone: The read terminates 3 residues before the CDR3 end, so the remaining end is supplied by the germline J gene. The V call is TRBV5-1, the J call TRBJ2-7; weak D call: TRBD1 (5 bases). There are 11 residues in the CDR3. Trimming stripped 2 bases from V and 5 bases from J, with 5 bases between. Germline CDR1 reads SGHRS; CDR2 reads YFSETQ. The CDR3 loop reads CASSFRDEQYF. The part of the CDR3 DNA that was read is TGCGCCAGCAGCTTCAGGGACGAG.

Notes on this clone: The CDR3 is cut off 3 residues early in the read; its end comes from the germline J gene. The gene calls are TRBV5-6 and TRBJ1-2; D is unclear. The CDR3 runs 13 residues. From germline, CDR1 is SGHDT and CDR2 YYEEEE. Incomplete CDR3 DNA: TGTGCCAGCAGGACATATACAGAGGAAGGC. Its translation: CASRTYTEEG. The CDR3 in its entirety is CASRTYTEEGYTF.

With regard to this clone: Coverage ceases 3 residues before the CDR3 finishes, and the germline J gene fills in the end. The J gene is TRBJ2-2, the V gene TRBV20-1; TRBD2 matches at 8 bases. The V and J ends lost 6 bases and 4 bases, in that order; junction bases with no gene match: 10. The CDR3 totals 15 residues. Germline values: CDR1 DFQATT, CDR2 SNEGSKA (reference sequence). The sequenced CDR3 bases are TGCAGTGCGGGCCGGGGGGGGCTAGGCACCGGGGAG. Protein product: CSAGRGGLGTGE. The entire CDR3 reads CSAGRGGLGTGELFF.

CDR3 amino acids: CASRWTGRMGGYTF. The sequenced part of the CDR3 DNA is TGTGCCAGTAGATGGACAGGGAGAATGGGTGGC. V usage is TRBV19 and J usage is TRBJ1-2; 8 positions agree with TRBD1. The read ends 3 residues early relative to the CDR3; the germline J gene fills the gap. V lost 6 bases to trimming and J lost 7 bases; unmatched junction nucleotides: 10. Germline CDR1 is LNHDA and CDR2 is SQIVND (reference sequence). This CDR3 region has 14 residues.

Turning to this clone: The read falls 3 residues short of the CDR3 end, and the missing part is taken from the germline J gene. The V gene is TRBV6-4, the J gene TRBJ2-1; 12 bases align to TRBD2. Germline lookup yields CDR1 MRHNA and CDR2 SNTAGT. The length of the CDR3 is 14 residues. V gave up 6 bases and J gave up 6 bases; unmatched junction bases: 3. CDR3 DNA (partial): TGTGCCAGCAGCCTAGCGGGAGGGGTCAATGAG. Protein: CASSLAGGVNE. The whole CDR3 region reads CASSLAGGVNEQFF.

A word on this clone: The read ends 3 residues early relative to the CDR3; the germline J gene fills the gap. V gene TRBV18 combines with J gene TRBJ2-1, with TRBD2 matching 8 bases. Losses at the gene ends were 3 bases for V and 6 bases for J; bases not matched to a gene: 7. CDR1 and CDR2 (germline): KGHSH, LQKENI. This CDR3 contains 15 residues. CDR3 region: CASSPGTRTSNEQFF. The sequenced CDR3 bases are TGTGCCAGCTCACCCGGGACTAGGACCAGCAATGAG.

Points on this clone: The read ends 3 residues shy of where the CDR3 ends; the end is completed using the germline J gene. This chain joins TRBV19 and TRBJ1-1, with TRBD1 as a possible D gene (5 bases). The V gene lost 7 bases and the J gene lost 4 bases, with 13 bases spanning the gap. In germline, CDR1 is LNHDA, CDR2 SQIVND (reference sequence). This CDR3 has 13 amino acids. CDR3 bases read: TGTGCCAGTAACCCTCAGGGAACCACTGAA. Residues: CASNPQGTTE. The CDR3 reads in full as CASNPQGTTEAFF.

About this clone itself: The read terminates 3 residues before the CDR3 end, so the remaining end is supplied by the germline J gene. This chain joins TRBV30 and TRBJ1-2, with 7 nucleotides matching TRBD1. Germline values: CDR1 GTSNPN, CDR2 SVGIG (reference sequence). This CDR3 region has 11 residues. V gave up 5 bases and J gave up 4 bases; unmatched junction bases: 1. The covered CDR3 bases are TGTGCCTGGGGACAGGCCTATGGC. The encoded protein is CAWGQAYG. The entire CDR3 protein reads CAWGQAYGYTF.

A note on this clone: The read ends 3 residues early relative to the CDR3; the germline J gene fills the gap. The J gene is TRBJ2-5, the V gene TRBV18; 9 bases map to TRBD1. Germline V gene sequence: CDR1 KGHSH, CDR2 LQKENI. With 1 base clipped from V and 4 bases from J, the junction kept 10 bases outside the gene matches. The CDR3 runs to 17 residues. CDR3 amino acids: CASSPLAGTGLGETQYF. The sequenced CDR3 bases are TGTGCCAGCTCACCACTCGCCGGGACAGGGTTGGGAGAGACC.

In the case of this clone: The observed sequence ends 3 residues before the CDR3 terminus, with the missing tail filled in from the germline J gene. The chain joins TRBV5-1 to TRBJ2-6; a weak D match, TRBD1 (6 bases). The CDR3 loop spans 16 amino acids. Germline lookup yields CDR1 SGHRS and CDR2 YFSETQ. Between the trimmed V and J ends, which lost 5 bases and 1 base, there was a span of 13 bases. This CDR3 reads CASRITGLSGANVLTF. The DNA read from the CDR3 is TGCGCCAGCAGAATTACAGGGCTGTCTGGGGCCAACGTC.

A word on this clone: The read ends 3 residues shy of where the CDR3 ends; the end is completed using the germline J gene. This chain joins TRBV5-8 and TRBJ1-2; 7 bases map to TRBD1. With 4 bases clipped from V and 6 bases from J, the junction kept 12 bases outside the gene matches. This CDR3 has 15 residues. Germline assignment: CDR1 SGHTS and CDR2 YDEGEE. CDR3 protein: CASSIGQVVLHGYTF. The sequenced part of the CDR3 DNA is TGTGCCAGCAGCATAGGACAGGTGGTTCTGCATGGC.